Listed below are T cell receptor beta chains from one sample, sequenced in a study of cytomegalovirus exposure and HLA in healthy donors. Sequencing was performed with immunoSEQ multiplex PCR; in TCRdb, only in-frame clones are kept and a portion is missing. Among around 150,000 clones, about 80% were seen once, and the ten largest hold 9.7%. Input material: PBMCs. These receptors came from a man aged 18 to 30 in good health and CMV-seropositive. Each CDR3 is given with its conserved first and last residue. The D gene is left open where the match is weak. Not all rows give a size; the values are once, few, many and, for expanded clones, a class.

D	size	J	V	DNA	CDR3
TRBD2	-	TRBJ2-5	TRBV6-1	TGTGCCAGCAGTGGGTTGTACGAAGGACTAGCGGGCCGATACCGAGAGACCCAGTACTTC	CASSGLYEGLAGRYRETQYF
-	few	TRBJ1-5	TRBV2	TGTGCCAGCAGCCTACTAGGTAGCAATCAGCCCCAGCATTTT	CASSLLGSNQPQHF
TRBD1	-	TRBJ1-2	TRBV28	TGTGCCAGCAGCCCGGGACAGGGGGCGGCTAACTATGGCTACACCTTC	CASSPGQGAANYGYTF
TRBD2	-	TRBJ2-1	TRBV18	TGTGCCAGCTCACCAGGGACTAGCGGGGGGAATGAGCAGTTCTTC	CASSPGTSGGNEQFF
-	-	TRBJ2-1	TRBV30	TGTGCCTGGAGTGTAGCTAGTATCCACAATGAGCAGTTCTTC	CAWSVASIHNEQFF
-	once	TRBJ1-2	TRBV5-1	TGCGCCAGCAGCTTAAGCCGGTCCTATGGCTACACCTTC	CASSLSRSYGYTF
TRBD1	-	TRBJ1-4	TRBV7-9	TGTGCCAGCAGCCTAGAAGAGGGGGCGGCTTTGACTAATGAAAAACTGTTTTTT	CASSLEEGAALTNEKLFF
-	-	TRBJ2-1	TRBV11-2	TGTGCCAGCAGCTTAGGAAGCAGGGTCGACCCGGGCAATGAGCAGTTCTTC	CASSLGSRVDPGNEQFF
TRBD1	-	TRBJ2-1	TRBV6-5	TGTGCCAGCCGGGACAGCTACAATGAGCAGTTCTTC	CASRDSYNEQFF
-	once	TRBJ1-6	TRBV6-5	TGTGCCAGCTATCGGGCGCGGGATTCACCCCTCCACTTT	CASYRARDSPLHF
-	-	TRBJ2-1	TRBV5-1	TGCGCCAGCGGGCCGGGGGTATCGGGAGAGGAGCAGTTCTTC	CASGPGVSGEEQFF
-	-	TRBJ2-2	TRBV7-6	TGTGCCAGCAGAGGACTACTGAACACCGGGGAGCTGTTTTTT	CASRGLLNTGELFF
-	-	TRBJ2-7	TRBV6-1	TGCGCCAGCAGCGGGGGACAGAGCACCTACGAGCAGTACTTC	CASSGGQSTYEQYF
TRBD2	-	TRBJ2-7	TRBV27	TGTGCCAGCAGTCGCTACGGGGGGGTCTACGAGCAGTACTTC	CASSRYGGVYEQYF
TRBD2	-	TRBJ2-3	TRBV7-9	TGTGCCAGCAGCTTTAAGCGGGGCGGACGGAAAGATACGCAGTATTTT	CASSFKRGGRKDTQYF